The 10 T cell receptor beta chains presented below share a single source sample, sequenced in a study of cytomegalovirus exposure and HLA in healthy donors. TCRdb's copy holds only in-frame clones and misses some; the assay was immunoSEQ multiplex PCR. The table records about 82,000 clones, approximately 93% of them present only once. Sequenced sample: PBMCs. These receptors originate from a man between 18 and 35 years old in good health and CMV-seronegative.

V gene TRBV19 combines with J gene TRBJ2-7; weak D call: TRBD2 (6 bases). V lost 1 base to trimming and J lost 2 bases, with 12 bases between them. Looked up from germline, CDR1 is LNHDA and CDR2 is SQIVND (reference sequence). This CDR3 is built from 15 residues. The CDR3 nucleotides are TGTGCCAGTAGTATAGCATGGAGGGGTACCTACGAGCAGTACTTC. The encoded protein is CASSIAWRGTYEQYF. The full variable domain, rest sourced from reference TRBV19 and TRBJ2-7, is DGGITQSPKYLFRKEGQNVTLSCEQNLNHDAMYWYRQDPGQGLRLIYYSQIVNDFQKGDIAEGYSVSREKKESFPLTVTSAQKNPTAFYLCASSIAWRGTYEQYFGPGTRLTVT.

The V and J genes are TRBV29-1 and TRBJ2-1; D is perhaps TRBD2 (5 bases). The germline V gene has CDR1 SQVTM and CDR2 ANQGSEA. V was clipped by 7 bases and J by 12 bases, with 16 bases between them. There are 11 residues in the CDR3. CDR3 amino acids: CSDERRLGQFF. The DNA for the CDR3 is TGCAGCGATGAGCGGAGGTTGGGGCAGTTCTTC.

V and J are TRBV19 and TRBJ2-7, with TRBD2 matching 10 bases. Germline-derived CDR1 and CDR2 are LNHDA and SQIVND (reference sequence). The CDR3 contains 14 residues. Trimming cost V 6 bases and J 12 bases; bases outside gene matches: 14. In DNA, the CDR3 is TGTGCCAGTAGGGATGGACTAGCGGTCTCCAGGCTGTACTTC. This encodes CASRDGLAVSRLYF.

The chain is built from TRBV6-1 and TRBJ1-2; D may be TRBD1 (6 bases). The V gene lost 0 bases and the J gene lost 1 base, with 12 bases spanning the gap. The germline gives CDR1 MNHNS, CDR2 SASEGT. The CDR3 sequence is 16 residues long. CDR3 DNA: TGTGCCAGCAGTGAAGCTACAGGGAATCGTAACTATGGCTACACCTTC. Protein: CASSEATGNRNYGYTF.

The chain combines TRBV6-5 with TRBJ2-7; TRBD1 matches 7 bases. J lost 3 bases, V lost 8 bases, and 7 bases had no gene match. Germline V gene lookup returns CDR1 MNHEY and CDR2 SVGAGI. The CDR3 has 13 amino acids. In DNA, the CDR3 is TGTGCCAGCGTAGGGGGCCCTCACTACGAGCAGTACTTC. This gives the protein CASVGGPHYEQYF.

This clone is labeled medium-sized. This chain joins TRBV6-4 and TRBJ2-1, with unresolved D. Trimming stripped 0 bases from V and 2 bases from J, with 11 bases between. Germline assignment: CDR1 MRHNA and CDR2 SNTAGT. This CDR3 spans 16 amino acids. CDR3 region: CASSDSLEAAYNEQFF. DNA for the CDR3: TGTGCCAGCAGTGACTCTCTAGAAGCCGCCTACAATGAGCAGTTCTTC.

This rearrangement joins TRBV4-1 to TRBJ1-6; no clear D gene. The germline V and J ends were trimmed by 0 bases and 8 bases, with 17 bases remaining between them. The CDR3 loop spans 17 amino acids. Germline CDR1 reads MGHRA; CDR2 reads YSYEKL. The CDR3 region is CASSQDQDRPSYSPLHF. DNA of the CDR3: TGCGCCAGCAGCCAAGATCAGGATAGACCGTCTTATTCACCCCTCCACTTT.

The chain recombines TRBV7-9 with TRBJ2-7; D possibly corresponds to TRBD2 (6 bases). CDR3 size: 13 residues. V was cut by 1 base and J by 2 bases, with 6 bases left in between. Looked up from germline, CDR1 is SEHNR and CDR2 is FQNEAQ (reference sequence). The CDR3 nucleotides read TGTGCCAGCAGCTTAGTAGCGGCCTACGAGCAGTACTTC. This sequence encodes CASSLVAAYEQYF.

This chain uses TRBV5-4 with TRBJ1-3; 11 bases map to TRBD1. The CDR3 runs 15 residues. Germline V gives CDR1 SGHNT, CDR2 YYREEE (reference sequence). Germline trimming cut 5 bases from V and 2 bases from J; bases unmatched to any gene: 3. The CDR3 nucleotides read TGTGCCAGCAGTCAGGGACAGGGGGCTGGAAACACCATATATTTT. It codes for CASSQGQGAGNTIYF.

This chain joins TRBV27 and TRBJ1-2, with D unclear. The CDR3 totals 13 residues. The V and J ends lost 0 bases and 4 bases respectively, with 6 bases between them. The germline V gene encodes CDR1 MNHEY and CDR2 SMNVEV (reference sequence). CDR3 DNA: TGTGCCAGCAGTTTATCGATGGCCTATGGCTACACCTTC. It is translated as CASSLSMAYGYTF.